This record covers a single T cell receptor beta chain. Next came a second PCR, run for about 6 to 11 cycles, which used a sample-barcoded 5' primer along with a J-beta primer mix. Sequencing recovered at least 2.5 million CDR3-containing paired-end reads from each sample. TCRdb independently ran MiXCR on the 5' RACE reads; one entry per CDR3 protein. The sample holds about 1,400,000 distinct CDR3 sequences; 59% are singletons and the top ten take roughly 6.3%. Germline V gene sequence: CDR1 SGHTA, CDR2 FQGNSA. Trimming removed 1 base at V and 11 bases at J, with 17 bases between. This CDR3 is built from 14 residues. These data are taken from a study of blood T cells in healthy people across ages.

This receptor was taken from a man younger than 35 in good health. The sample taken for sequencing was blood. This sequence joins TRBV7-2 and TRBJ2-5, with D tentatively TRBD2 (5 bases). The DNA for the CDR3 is TGTGCCAGCAGCTTAGAATGGAGCGGCTATGAGCAGTACTTC. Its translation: CASSLEWSGYEQYF. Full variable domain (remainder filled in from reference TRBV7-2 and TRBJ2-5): GAGVSQSPSNKVTEKGKDVELRCDPISGHTALYWYRQSLGQGLEFLIYFQGNSAPDKSGLPSDRFSAERTGGSVSTLTIQRTQQEDSAVYLCASSLEWSGYEQYFGPGTRLLVL.